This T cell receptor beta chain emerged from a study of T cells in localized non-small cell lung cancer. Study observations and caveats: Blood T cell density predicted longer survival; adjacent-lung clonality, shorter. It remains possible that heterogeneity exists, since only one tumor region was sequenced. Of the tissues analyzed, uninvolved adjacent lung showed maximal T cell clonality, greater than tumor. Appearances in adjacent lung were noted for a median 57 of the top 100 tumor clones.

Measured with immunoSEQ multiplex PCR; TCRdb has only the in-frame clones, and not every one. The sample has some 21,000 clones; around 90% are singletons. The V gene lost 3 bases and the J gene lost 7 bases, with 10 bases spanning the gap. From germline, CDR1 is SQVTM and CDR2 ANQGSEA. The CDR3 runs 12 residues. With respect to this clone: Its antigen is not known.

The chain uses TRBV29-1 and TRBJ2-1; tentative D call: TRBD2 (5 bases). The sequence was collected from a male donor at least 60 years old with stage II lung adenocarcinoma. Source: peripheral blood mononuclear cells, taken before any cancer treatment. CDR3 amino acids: CSVDGLLNEQFF. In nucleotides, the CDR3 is TGCAGCGTTGATGGACTTTTGAATGAGCAGTTCTTC.